The source of this T cell receptor beta chain is a study of cytomegalovirus exposure and HLA in healthy donors listed by TCRdb under 2017. About the study as a whole: According to an earlier analysis of a few hundred of the donors, 150 million to 200 million T cells yielded 90 million to 140 million unique TCR beta sequences and 250 to 350 Gb of sequence data. Along with the roughly 700-subject first cohort, a separate validation cohort of over a hundred different subjects was used. A later analysis re-analyzed previously published TCR beta repertoires from 650 to 800 donors and added high-resolution HLA genotyping to study TCR occurrence patterns. Class I and class II HLA loci were covered by the typing at four-digit resolution. The later analysis used no new phenotypic data to find candidate immune exposures, relying instead on TCR beta sequences and their occurrence across donors. Of the 300 to 450 genotyped donors, less than 90% were placed in the genetic ancestry cluster associated with self-reported Caucasian donors. Alongside the repertoire data, information on donor age, sex, ethnicity and CMV serostatus was compiled. Four or five DR-DQ haplotypes were handled as single units for association and clustering, since linkage in the cohort was strong. Typing coverage varied by locus: about 620-640 donors for A, B, C, DRB1 and DQB1; 522 for DQA1; over 600 for DPA1; approximately 470 for DPB1. An earlier analysis of approximately 640 of the donors applied high-throughput TCR beta sequencing to assess whether each TCR beta V gene segment acted as functional or pseudogenic. Among 300 to 500 genotyped donors of the cohort, an average of around 250,000 unique TCR beta nucleotide sequences was sequenced per donor, of which about 19% were non-productive. Every discovery cohort repertoire had been produced on one sequencing platform. The study aimed to test whether cataloging public T cell receptors could reveal signatures of past pathogen exposure. A later genetic analysis took genome-wide SNP genotypes for about 65% of the 666 donors and used that subset as a discovery cohort. The study used immunosequencing to profile the T cell repertoires of approximately 690 subjects and linked those repertoires to cytomegalovirus serostatus. An early release covering about 600 HLA-typed donors comprised 250 to 350 gigabases of sequencing data and 85 million to 100 million unique TCR sequences. To predict cytomegalovirus infection status, the study combined high-throughput TCR immunosequencing, statistical association of individual TCRs with disease status, and machine learning.

Broad study findings and their caveats: A further reported finding was that TCR beta sequences accurately predicted the HLA-A and HLA-B alleles for most subjects in the first cohort. According to a later analysis, parvovirus B19, influenza, CMV and Epstein-Barr virus appeared linked to several top co-occurrence clusters. An association between a missense DCLRE1C variant and V-gene and J-gene trimming of TCR beta chains was found in a later genetic analysis and replicated in an independent cohort. The classifier was reported to diagnose cytomegalovirus status with high specificity and sensitivity in both the original cohort and the validation cohort. A later analysis found that most CMV-associated TCR beta chains appeared HLA-restricted, with HLA associations seemingly driven largely by CMV exposure. A later analysis found that TCR association rates varied across HLA loci, with DRB1 alleles showing the most associated TCRs and HLA-C alleles the fewest. The sequencing pipeline was judged likely to have produced a cluster of highly shared sequence variants as a technical artifact. The 87-base-pair reads could not distinguish some IMGT-functional V segments, including TRBV6-2 and TRBV6-3, so those segments were excluded. Because counts were too low, roughly 17 rarely observed V segments, including chromosome 9 orphons, were left out of the earlier analysis of some 640 of the donors. HLA typing was unavailable for some donors at each locus, so association tests used only the typed subset. Linkage disequilibrium might explain the correlated functional status among segregating V segments, but an unknown experimental factor could not be ruled out. It was suggested by the authors that the approach could potentially be generalized to other disease states and immunological phenotypes. Sequencing depth was assumed to be roughly uniform across donors in the presence/absence analyses, though that assumption may not hold. In a later analysis, 15,000 to 20,000 TCR beta sequences were associated with specific HLA alleles at a false discovery rate of 0.05. In this cohort, only TCR beta chains were sequenced, and detectable features were limited by the absence of alpha or paired-chain data. In the study, roughly 160 TCR beta chains were listed as associated with cytomegalovirus. In a later analysis, HLA-associated TCR beta chains were found to be more clonally expanded and to have lower generation probabilities than equally common non-associated chains. In vitro tests confirmed that a few of the cytomegalovirus-associated TCR beta chains recognize cytomegalovirus antigens. Across donors, most TCR sequences were observed very rarely, whereas some public TCRs were present in many individuals. When HLA alleles, especially DR and DQ, strongly co-occurred, attributing TCR associations to individual alleles was difficult. According to a later genetic analysis, donors in an Asian-associated ancestry cluster had fewer N-insertions in productive TCRs than the approximately 670-donor mean. Broadly in line with IMGT annotations, most TCR beta V segments showed up in productive rearrangements about 87% or about 30% of the time in an earlier analysis of around 550 of the donors. For the cohort, immune exposure information was limited to CMV serostatus.

The CDR3 has 13 amino acids, counting the end cysteine and phenylalanine. Just CDR3 DNA is preserved here, 39 bases in frame from base 1. According to the germline V gene, CDR1 reads SGHNT and CDR2 reads YENEEA. V trim: 5 bases; J trim: 1 base; unmatched bases: 2. Library creation used the immunoSEQ multiplex PCR assay. For the multiplex PCR, a mixture combining 60 forward primers for TCR Vbeta segments and 13 reverse primers for TCR Jbeta segments was used. The CDR3 region of rearranged TCR beta genes was amplified from genomic DNA with a multiplex PCR assay. Amplified TCR beta libraries were sequenced as 87-base-pair reads on the Illumina HiSeq System. The authors' pipeline ran thus. In a later analysis, some 80 million unique TCR beta chains were counted across the 690 or so repertoires, and approximately 11 million of these chains were shared by at least two donors. A nearest-neighbor algorithm error-corrected the raw reads and collapsed the reads into unique sequences, merging closely related sequences to remove PCR and sequencing errors. V, D and J gene segments were assigned by aligning CDR3 sequences to IMGT reference sequences. For a sequence to be retained, a match of at least six nucleotides was required to both a V gene segment and a J gene segment. Rearrangements were classified as productive when the CDR3 lacked stop codons and remained in frame with V and J, and all other rearrangements were classified as non-productive. Following IMGT convention, CDR3 was defined as the stretch from the second conserved V-encoded cysteine to the conserved J-encoded phenylalanine. In an earlier analysis of approximately 500 of the donors, sequences lacking an unambiguous match to a single V gene segment were excluded. In an earlier analysis of 587 of the donors, V segments were called functional above 56.7% productive rearrangements and were called segregating when the between-donor standard deviation exceeded 5%. A statistical classification framework was built for diagnosing cytomegalovirus status from the catalog of TCR beta chain sequences. V and J gene assignment, in a later analysis, came from comparing TCR nucleotide sequences with IMGT/GENE-DB human TR gene sequences. Using the TCRdist pipeline, a later analysis assigned CDR3 sequences along with most-parsimonious VDJ recombination scenarios. In a later analysis, each TCR beta chain was defined by its CDR3 amino acid sequence together with its V-gene family, and reads lacking a unique V-gene family were excluded. To address suspected cross-contamination and a sequencing artifact, a later analysis removed several hundred highly shared, low-generation-probability nucleotide sequences. For each public chain, a later analysis derived a clonal expansion index from normalized ranks of inferred template counts within each repertoire. In a later analysis, generation probabilities were computed using a VDJ recombination model fitted to out-of-frame rearrangements, and the results were checked against IGoR. In a later analysis, TCR-TCR, TCR-HLA and TCR-CMV co-occurrence was scored with hypergeometric tests, and a repertoire-size bias correction was applied to TCR pairs. False discovery rates were estimated in a later analysis by permuting HLA or CMV assignments 20 times. In a later analysis, co-occurring TCRs were grouped using DBSCAN, with TCRdist sequence similarity added in when clustering inside HLA-allele-positive subsets. For co-occurrence clustering, repertoires with fewer than 30,000 or more than 120,000 public chains were excluded, along with five repertoires with anomalous nucleotide sharing. In its TCRdb copy, this immuneACCESS table keeps in-frame sequences only and misses some clones. Where compared with another copy, unresolved V genes explain less than half of these, and the others have no known cause. The DNA was the basis for D and trimming; V, J and clone size are from that table. Recorded for this sample are about 200,000 clones; more than 60% of them occurred a single time. Jointly, the top ten make up 1.7% of the sample.

In total, more than 500 healthy bone marrow donors made up the cohort. At the time of sampling, every cohort member was nominally healthy, though immune exposures that went unrecorded were likely present. The donor was CMV seronegative and belonged to the group of 350 to 400 seronegative cohort members. Every donor gave a peripheral blood sample, and the peripheral blood mononuclear cells from that sample were used for TCR beta sequencing. Genomic DNA was extracted from the blood cell samples with the Qiagen DNeasy Blood Extraction Kit. As for this clone: Its target antigen remains unknown. The record has no base qualities; no much larger clone is one base away.

Sequencing was done on a sample of PBMCs. This receptor chain uses TRBV11-3 and TRBJ2-7; 7 bases in the middle match TRBD2. The TCR comes from a middle-aged man in good health and CMV-seronegative. The DNA sequence is given as TGTGCCAGCAGCCCGCGGGGGTCCTACGAGCAGTACTTC. Its coded protein is CASSPRGSYEQYF. Joined to the reference TRBV11-3 and TRBJ2-7 proteins, this CDR3 gives the full variable domain: EAGVVQSPRYKIIEKKQPVAFWCNPISGHNTLYWYLQNLGQGPELLIRYENEEAVDDSQLPKDRFSAERLKGVDSTLKIQPAELGDSAVYLCASSPRGSYEQYFGPGTRLTVT.